Listed below are T cell receptor beta chains from one sample, sequenced in a study of Ad26.COV2.S vaccination and SARS-CoV-2 variants. The method was immunoSEQ multiplex PCR; TCRdb's version includes in-frame clones alone and lacks a portion of them. The table has about 680,000 clones, roughly 90% seen once; the top ten hold around 1.5%. Sequenced material: peripheral blood, taken in a trial of Ad26.COV2.S vaccine versus placebo. Every receptor here comes from a person between 18 and 60 years old who received the Ad26.COV2.S COVID-19 vaccine or a placebo. The CDR3 runs from the conserved cysteine through the conserved F or W. The order of the fields is D gene, V gene, J gene, clone size, CDR3 DNA, CDR3 protein. The D gene is left open where the match is weak. Some rows have no size entry. The others give once, few or many, or a class for an expanded clone.

>-|TRBV11-2|TRBJ2-3|-
TGTGCCAGCAGCTTAGCGGGCGCAGATACGCAGTATTTT
CASSLAGADTQYF
>-|TRBV11-1|TRBJ2-3|-
TGTGCCAGCAGCCAACAGCTAGGGGCCGATACGCAGTATTTT
CASSQQLGADTQYF
>TRBD1|TRBV19|TRBJ2-7|-
TGTGCCAGTATTCCGAGAGGGACAGGGAGTCCCGAGCAGTACTTC
CASIPRGTGSPEQYF
>TRBD1|TRBV18|TRBJ1-4|-
TGTGCCAGCTCCCCGACAACAGGGGTAAATGAAAAACTGTTTTTT
CASSPTTGVNEKLFF
>-|TRBV19|TRBJ2-1|-
TGTGCCAGTAGTTTAGGAGACCAGGGTTACAATGAGCAGTTCTTC
CASSLGDQGYNEQFF
>-|TRBV6-1|TRBJ1-4|-
TGTGCCAGCAGTGGTTCCCGGCTTGATTCGCGGGCAACTAATGAAAAACTGTTTTTT
CASSGSRLDSRATNEKLFF
>-|TRBV18|TRBJ2-7|once
TGTGCCAGCTCACCATTGCCAACCCTAAACTACGAGCAGTACTTC
CASSPLPTLNYEQYF
>-|TRBV25-1|TRBJ2-7|-
TGTGCCAGCAGGCCTGGGACGAACCACGAGCAGTACTTC
CASRPGTNHEQYF
>-|TRBV30|TRBJ1-1|-
TGTGCCTGGAGTGGGAGTTTAATTAGCACTGAAGCTTTCTTT
CAWSGSLISTEAFF
>TRBD1|TRBV5-6|TRBJ2-7|-
TGTGCCAGCCGGACAGGGATGCGTCACGAGCAGTACTTC
CASRTGMRHEQYF
>-|TRBV6-5|TRBJ1-4|-
TGTGCCAGCAGGGACACCACAACTAATGAAAAACTGTTTTTT
CASRDTTTNEKLFF
>-|TRBV6-5|TRBJ2-3|-
TGTGCCAGCAGGGCAGGGGTCTCAGATACGCAGTATTTT
CASRAGVSDTQYF
>-|TRBV10-2|TRBJ1-4|-
TGCGCCAGCAGTGATGTAGGGCCTAATGAAAAACTGTTTTTT
CASSDVGPNEKLFF
>TRBD2|TRBV10-2|TRBJ2-7|-
TGCGCCAGCAGCGAAGTCCCCGGGACTAGCGGGAGATTCGAGCAGTACTTC
CASSEVPGTSGRFEQYF
>TRBD1|TRBV9|TRBJ1-2|-
TGTGCCAGCAGCCCCCTCCCAGGACAGGGTGGCGGCTACACCTTC
CASSPLPGQGGGYTF
>TRBD1|TRBV30|TRBJ1-4|once
TGTGCCTTCAACCGGGACAGGACGAGCGAAAAACTGTTTTTT
CAFNRDRTSEKLFF
>-|TRBV10-3|TRBJ2-2|few
TGTGCCATCAGTGAGGTCGACAGGCGCGGGAACACCGGGGAGCTGTTTTTT
CAISEVDRRGNTGELFF
>TRBD1|TRBV24-1|TRBJ2-3|-
TGTGCCACCAGTGCGGGGACAGGGCGCACAGATACGCAGTATTTT
CATSAGTGRTDTQYF
>-|TRBV3-1/TRBV3-2|TRBJ2-7|-
TGTGCCAGCAGTTACAGTGGGGGCAGGGCAGGCTCCTACGAGCAGTACTTC
CASSYSGGRAGSYEQYF
>-|TRBV7-7|TRBJ2-5|-
TGTGCCAGCGCCCCTAACTTGCAAGAGACCCAGTACTTC
CASAPNLQETQYF
>-|TRBV5-1|TRBJ1-1|-
TGCGCCAGCAGCTTTACAGGGACTGAAGCTTTCTTT
CASSFTGTEAFF
>-|TRBV12-5|TRBJ1-1|-
TGTGCTAGTGGTTTGGATTTCCAGGGGACGGCTTTCTTT
CASGLDFQGTAFF
>-|TRBV6-5|TRBJ1-1|-
TGTGCCAGCAGTAACGGGGGATGGGGGGACGCTGAAGCTTTCTTT
CASSNGGWGDAEAFF
>-|TRBV5-1|TRBJ1-3|-
TGCGCCAGCAGCTTGATGGGGGGCCAGAGCTCTGGAAACACCATATATTTT
CASSLMGGQSSGNTIYF
>-|TRBV6-5|TRBJ2-7|-
TGTGCCAGCAGTAGATACGAGCAGTACTTC
CASSRYEQYF
>TRBD1|TRBV6-5|TRBJ1-3|-
TGTGCCAGCAGACGACAGGGATGGGGAAACACCATATATTTT
CASRRQGWGNTIYF
>TRBD2|TRBV7-6|TRBJ2-1|-
TGTGCCAGCAGCCCCCCGGACGGGACTAGCGGGAGTATTGGCAATGAGCAGTTCTTC
CASSPPDGTSGSIGNEQFF
>TRBD2|TRBV5-4|TRBJ2-1|once
TGTGCCAGCAGCTCCCCCCGGGAGGACTACAATGAGCAGTTCTTC
CASSSPREDYNEQFF
>-|TRBV6-5|TRBJ2-2|-
TGTGCCAGCAGTCCAGGGGCCGGGGAGCTGTTTTTT
CASSPGAGELFF
>-|TRBV6-1|TRBJ2-5|-
TGTGCCAGCAGTTCGGGACTCCCAGAGACCCAGTACTTC
CASSSGLPETQYF
>-|TRBV5-1|TRBJ2-3|-
TGCGCCAGCAGCTTGGACGTGGCTGATGGAGATACGCAGTATTTT
CASSLDVADGDTQYF
>TRBD2|TRBV7-2|TRBJ2-1|-
TGTGCCAGCAGCCCCAGGAGGTCTAGCGGGATACATGAGCAGTTCTTC
CASSPRRSSGIHEQFF
>-|TRBV19|TRBJ2-2|-
TGTGCCAGTAGTATCAGGGGCTCGGGCACCGGGGAGCTGTTTTTT
CASSIRGSGTGELFF
>TRBD1|TRBV19|TRBJ1-5|-
TGTGCCAGTAGTATAGGGCAGGGGGCCGGGGGCAATCAGCCCCAGCATTTT
CASSIGQGAGGNQPQHF
>TRBD1|TRBV30|TRBJ1-2|-
TGTGCCTGGGCACAGGGGGAGGGCTATGGCTACACCTTC
CAWAQGEGYGYTF
>-|TRBV25-1|TRBJ2-5|-
TGTGCCAGCAGTGAGGTTAATCGGCTCCAAGAGACCCAGTACTTC
CASSEVNRLQETQYF
>-|TRBV7-8|TRBJ1-2|-
TGTGCCAGCAGCTTAGCGGAACAGGGCTATGGCTACACCTTC
CASSLAEQGYGYTF
>TRBD1|TRBV7-2|TRBJ1-5|-
TGTGCCAGCAGCTTAGCGGAGACAGGGAATAGCAATCAGCCCCAGCATTTT
CASSLAETGNSNQPQHF
>-|TRBV7-2|TRBJ1-5|-
TGTGCCAGCAGCAACCCCTGGTTGGGTCAGCCCCAGCATTTT
CASSNPWLGQPQHF
>-|TRBV21-1|TRBJ1-3|-
TGTGCCAGCAGCATCGGACAGGGGGCTGGAAACACCATATATTTT
CASSIGQGAGNTIYF
>-|TRBV6-2/TRBV6-3|TRBJ2-2|-
TGTGCCAGCAGTTACGATATGGGGACCGGGGAGCTGTTTTTT
CASSYDMGTGELFF
>-|TRBV7-9|TRBJ1-1|-
TGTGCCAGCAGCTTCGGGGAGGCTTTCTTT
CASSFGEAFF
>-|TRBV7-2|TRBJ1-4|few
TGTGCCAGCAGCTTAGGAGGGAATTGGGAAAAACTGTTTTTT
CASSLGGNWEKLFF
>-|TRBV5-1|TRBJ2-7|-
TGCGCCAGCAGCGCCAACCCCGGAGGCGAGCAGTACTTC
CASSANPGGEQYF
>-|TRBV6-1|TRBJ1-3|-
TGTGCCAGCAGTGAGCCGAGACCCACCTTATACACCATATATTTT
CASSEPRPTLYTIYF
>-|TRBV6-1|TRBJ2-2|-
TGTGCCAGCAGTGAATCACACACTAGGGGAATCAGCACCGGGGAGCTGTTTTTT
CASSESHTRGISTGELFF
>-|TRBV6-2/TRBV6-3|TRBJ2-5|-
TGTGCCAGCAGTTACTCCTCTGGGGGCCCTACCCAAGAGACCCAGTACTTC
CASSYSSGGPTQETQYF
>-|TRBV7-8|TRBJ2-2|-
TGTGCCAGCAGGCCTCCAGGGCCCGGGGAGCTGTTTTTT
CASRPPGPGELFF
>-|TRBV7-9|TRBJ1-2|-
TGTGCCAGCAGCTTCACGATCCACAGGGAAGGCTATGGCTACACCTTC
CASSFTIHREGYGYTF
>-|TRBV12-3/TRBV12-4|TRBJ2-3|-
TGTGCCAGCAGTCGGGACCTTTGGGATACGCAGTATTTT
CASSRDLWDTQYF
>TRBD1|TRBV6-5|TRBJ1-2|-
TGTGCCAGCAGGGACGGGACAGACTATGGCTACACCTTC
CASRDGTDYGYTF
>-|TRBV21-1|TRBJ1-2|-
TGTGCCAGCCCTCGGGATGGGACAGGGGGGGATTATGGCTACACCTTC
CASPRDGTGGDYGYTF
>-|TRBV20-1|TRBJ1-5|-
TGCAGTGCTAGTATCCTGGAGGGCAATCAGCCCCAGCATTTT
CSASILEGNQPQHF
>-|TRBV7-9|TRBJ2-7|-
TGTGCCAGCAGCTTAGGTTGGACCGGGGAGCAGTACTTC
CASSLGWTGEQYF
>-|TRBV12-3/TRBV12-4|TRBJ1-2|-
TGTGCCAGCAGTTTAGTCAGGAGTGGCTACACCTTC
CASSLVRSGYTF
>-|TRBV12-5|TRBJ1-3|-
TGTGCTAGTGGGGGGGCTTCTGGAAACACCATATATTTT
CASGGASGNTIYF
>-|TRBV24-1|TRBJ2-3|-
TGTGCCACCAGTGTTGGCCAAACAGACACAGATACGCAGTATTTT
CATSVGQTDTDTQYF
>TRBD1|TRBV19|TRBJ1-5|-
TGTGCCAGTAACGGGACAGGGGGTATTAATCAGCCCCAGCATTTT
CASNGTGGINQPQHF